This T cell receptor beta chain originates from a study of CD8 T cells in Susac syndrome. The V and J ends lost 5 bases and 7 bases respectively, with 15 bases between them. Germline lookup yields CDR1 MNHEY and CDR2 SVGAGI. This CDR3 comprises 14 residues. Reverse transcription used about 0.5 to 1 ug RNA and random hexamers. TCRdb fed the immunoSEQ multiplex PCR reads into MiXCR, producing one record per CDR3 protein. The sample has 130,000 or so distinct CDR3 sequences, under 95% seen once; the top ten hold 0.24%. The sample comprised CD8+ T cells from PBMCs. The receptor was isolated from a human donor with multiple sclerosis. The chain uses TRBV6-5 and TRBJ2-1; perhaps TRBD2 as D (5 bases). CDR3 sequence (DNA): TGTGCCAGCAGTGAGGAAGCGGTCACGAATGAGCAGTTCTTC. Amino acid sequence: CASSEEAVTNEQFF.